Each of the 8 T cell receptor beta chains below was sequenced from the same sample in a study of shared clonotypes between healthy human individuals. Clones were sequenced by immunoSEQ multiplex PCR, and TCRdb holds only the in-frame ones, with some missing. Altogether approximately 400,000 clones are present, 96% being singletons, with the ten largest covering about 0.32%. Sequenced sample: memory CD8+ T cells sorted from blood. Documented subset: CD45RO+ cells pooled with CCR7-negative TemRA cells. Receptors originate from a man aged 25-45 years in good health.

CDR3 residues: CASTYSQGNEKLFF. CDR3 nucleotides: TGTGCCAGCACCTACTCGCAGGGAAATGAAAAACTGTTTTTT. This rearrangement joins TRBV5-6 to TRBJ1-4; maybe TRBD1 (5 bases). Germline assignment: CDR1 SGHDT and CDR2 YYEEEE. The CDR3 runs 14 residues. V shed 6 bases and J shed 5 bases, with 14 bases lying between them.

The genes are TRBV6-5 and TRBJ2-3, with 7 bases matching TRBD2. J gave up 3 bases and V 5 bases, and 8 bases lay outside the gene matches. CDR3 length: 15 amino acids. Germline CDR1 and CDR2: MNHEY and SVGAGI. This CDR3 reads CASSRWTRQTDTQYF. The CDR3 DNA is TGTGCCAGCAGTCGCTGGACTAGACAGACAGATACGCAGTATTTT.

The chain is built from TRBV2 and TRBJ2-5; D remains unclear. Germline V CDR1 and CDR2: SNHLY, FYNNEI. This CDR3 spans 13 amino acids. V was shortened by 4 bases and J by 0 bases, with 6 bases between the two germline ends. CDR3 nucleotides: TGTGCCAGCAGTGTCGGGTACCAAGAGACCCAGTACTTC. Its translation is CASSVGYQETQYF.

The chain uses TRBV7-2 and TRBJ1-1, with D possibly TRBD1 on 5 matching bases. The CDR3 has 15 amino acids. Trimming took 1 base from V and 1 from J, leaving 10 bases between them. Germline values: CDR1 SGHTA, CDR2 FQGNSA. The CDR3 sequence is CASSLVAGRNTEAFF. The CDR3 nucleotides read TGTGCCAGCAGCTTAGTGGCAGGGCGGAACACTGAAGCTTTCTTT.

This chain links TRBV19 with TRBJ1-5; no clear D gene. The germline CDR1 and CDR2 sequences are LNHDA and SQIVND (reference sequence). The V end was cut by 3 bases, the J end by 4 bases, with 7 bases between. The CDR3 spans 13 residues. The CDR3, as DNA: TGTGCCAGTAGTATTGCCCTAAATCAGCCCCAGCATTTT. It specifies CASSIALNQPQHF. The full variable domain, its missing parts supplied by reference TRBV19 and TRBJ1-5, is DGGITQSPKYLFRKEGQNVTLSCEQNLNHDAMYWYRQDPGQGLRLIYYSQIVNDFQKGDIAEGYSVSREKKESFPLTVTSAQKNPTAFYLCASSIALNQPQHFGDGTRLSIL.

V and J are TRBV20-1 and TRBJ1-2; no definite D call. V lost 3 bases to trimming and J lost 4 bases, with 6 bases between them. The germline gives CDR1 DFQATT, CDR2 SNEGSKA (reference sequence). The CDR3 is 11 residues long. CDR3 sequence reads: CSASRVYGYTF. CDR3 DNA sequence: TGCAGTGCTAGCCGGGTCTATGGCTACACCTTC.

The chain couples TRBV7-9 to TRBJ1-5; D gene unclear. Germline CDR1 reads SEHNR; CDR2 reads FQNEAQ (reference sequence). CDR3 size: 15 residues. The germline V and J ends were trimmed by 0 bases and 7 bases, with 13 bases remaining between them. Written as DNA, the CDR3 is TGTGCCAGCAGCTTAGCGGGTGGGGAATGGCAGCCCCAGCATTTT. Protein product: CASSLAGGEWQPQHF.

A single count supports this clone. The rearrangement uses TRBV2 and TRBJ2-2; no definite D call. Trimming removed 8 bases at V and 0 bases at J, with 10 bases between. This CDR3 comprises 14 residues. Germline-derived CDR1 and CDR2 are SNHLY and FYNNEI. Here the CDR3 DNA reads TGTGCCAGCGGACCCGGGCCGAACACCGGGGAGCTGTTTTTT. This encodes CASGPGPNTGELFF.